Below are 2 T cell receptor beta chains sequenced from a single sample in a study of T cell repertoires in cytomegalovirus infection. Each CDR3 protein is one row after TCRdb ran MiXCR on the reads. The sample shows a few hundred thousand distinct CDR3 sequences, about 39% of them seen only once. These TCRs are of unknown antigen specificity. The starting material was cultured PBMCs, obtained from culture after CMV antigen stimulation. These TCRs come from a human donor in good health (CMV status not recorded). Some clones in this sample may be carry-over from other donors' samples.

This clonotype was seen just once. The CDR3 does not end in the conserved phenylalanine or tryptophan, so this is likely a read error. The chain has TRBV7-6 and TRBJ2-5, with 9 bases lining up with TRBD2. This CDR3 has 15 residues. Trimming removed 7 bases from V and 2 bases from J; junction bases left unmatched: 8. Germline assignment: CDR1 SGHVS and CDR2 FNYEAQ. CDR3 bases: TGTGCCAGCACCCACAGGGCGGGGGGGCAAGAGACCCAGTACTCC. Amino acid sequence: CASTHRAGGQETQYS.

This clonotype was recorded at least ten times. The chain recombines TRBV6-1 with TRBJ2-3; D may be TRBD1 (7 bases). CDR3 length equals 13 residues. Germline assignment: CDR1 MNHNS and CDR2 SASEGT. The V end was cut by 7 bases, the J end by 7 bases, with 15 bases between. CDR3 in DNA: TGTGCCAGCACCAGACAGGGCGGGAATACGCAGTATTTT. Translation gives CASTRQGGNTQYF.